This entry lists 5 T cell receptor beta chains sequenced from one sample in a study of cytomegalovirus exposure and HLA in healthy donors. The PCR used 60 Vbeta and 13 Jbeta primers. The table came from immunoSEQ multiplex PCR; TCRdb's copy has only in-frame clones and leaves some out. The data hold 100,000 or so clones, with about 79% observed a single time. Material for sequencing was PBMCs. These receptors came from a man aged 45-60 years in good health and CMV-seropositive.

This clone was recorded once. This chain uses TRBV7-6 with TRBJ1-1, with 8 nucleotides matching TRBD1. With 2 bases clipped from V and 0 bases from J, the junction kept 2 bases outside the gene matches. The CDR3 extends over 15 amino acids. Germline loops: CDR1 SGHVS, CDR2 FNYEAQ. The CDR3, as DNA: TGTGCCAGCAGCTTACGGACAGGGATGAACACTGAAGCTTTCTTT. Protein: CASSLRTGMNTEAFF.

Note on this clone: The same CDR3 can be traced to other DNA sequences in this sample. The V gene is TRBV6-5, the J gene TRBJ2-5; 8 nucleotides align to TRBD2. Germline CDR1 is MNHEY and CDR2 is SVGAGI. V shed 2 bases, J shed 2 bases, and the junction held 4 bases outside the gene matches. There are 15 residues in the CDR3. This CDR3 reads CASSYGRGVQETQYF. The CDR3, as DNA: TGTGCCAGCAGTTACGGGCGGGGGGTTCAAGAGACCCAGTACTTC.

The rearrangement joins TRBV9 to TRBJ2-5; possible D gene TRBD1, 5 bases. This CDR3 is built from 15 residues. CDR1 is SGDLS, CDR2 YYNGEE, per germline. With 0 bases removed from V and 2 bases from J, the gap between germline ends came to 11 bases. CDR3 nucleotides: TGTGCCAGCAGCGTAGCTGGGGCAGGTCAAGAGACCCAGTACTTC. Amino acid sequence: CASSVAGAGQETQYF.

CDR3 loop: CASSLAWESRGQETQYF. The CDR3 DNA reads TGTGCCAGCAGCTTAGCGTGGGAGTCCCGGGGCCAAGAGACCCAGTACTTC. This chain links TRBV7-9 with TRBJ2-5; a possible D gene is TRBD2 (5 bases). The CDR3 spans 17 residues. The V gene's germline CDR1 is SEHNR and CDR2 FQNEAQ (reference sequence). The V and J ends lost 0 bases and 1 base respectively, with 15 bases between them.

This clone was counted only a few times. This rearrangement joins TRBV11-2 to TRBJ2-2; D might be TRBD1 (5 bases). Trimming removed 3 bases at V and 4 bases at J, with 6 bases between. This CDR3 contains 13 residues. In germline, CDR1 is SGHAT, CDR2 FQNNGV. The DNA for the CDR3 is TGTGCCAGCAGCTTCAGGGTCACCGGGGAGCTGTTTTTT. Translating gives CASSFRVTGELFF.